A selection of T cell receptor beta chains follows, all from one sample in a study of T cell changes during pregnancy in multiple sclerosis. Sequenced by immunoSEQ multiplex PCR; TCRdb stores in-frame clones only, minus some. The table has about 120,000 clones, roughly 92% seen once. The sample here was peripheral blood, taken before pregnancy. These receptors were collected from a female donor with multiple sclerosis, enrolled in a pregnancy study. Both conserved end residues are part of each CDR3. Each record gives: CDR3 protein, CDR3 DNA, V gene, D gene, J gene, CDR3 length. The D gene is left open where the match is weak.

CDR3: CASTLAGGYNEQFF
DNA: TGCGCCAGCACCTTAGCGGGGGGATACAATGAGCAGTTCTTC
V: TRBV5-1
D: TRBD2
J: TRBJ2-1
length: 14

CDR3: CATQGRDYEQFF
DNA: TGTGCCACACAGGGGCGGGACTATGAGCAGTTCTTC
V: TRBV28
D: -
J: TRBJ2-1
length: 12

CDR3: CASVVTPGDTEAFF
DNA: TGTGCCAGTGTGGTCACGCCCGGGGACACTGAAGCTTTCTTT
V: TRBV6-1
D: -
J: TRBJ1-1
length: 14

CDR3: CASSSGTSTDTQYF
DNA: TGTGCCAGCAGTAGCGGGACTAGCACAGATACGCAGTATTTT
V: TRBV28
D: TRBD2
J: TRBJ2-3
length: 14

CDR3: CATSSGSSYNEQFF
DNA: TGTGCCACCTCTAGCGGGAGCTCCTACAATGAGCAGTTCTTC
V: TRBV27
D: TRBD2
J: TRBJ2-1
length: 14

CDR3: CASSLDLSQGGETQYF
DNA: TGCGCCAGCAGCTTGGACCTGAGTCAAGGGGGTGAGACCCAGTACTTC
V: TRBV5-1
D: -
J: TRBJ2-5
length: 16

CDR3: CASSEGLGRNEQFF
DNA: TGTGCCAGCTCAGAGGGACTAGGTCGCAATGAGCAGTTCTTC
V: TRBV18
D: TRBD2
J: TRBJ2-1
length: 14

CDR3: CASSEREGNQPQHF
DNA: TGTGCCAGCAGTGAAAGAGAGGGAAATCAGCCCCAGCATTTT
V: TRBV2
D: -
J: TRBJ1-5
length: 14

CDR3: CASSYLQEGYTF
DNA: TGTGCCAGCAGTTACTTACAGGAAGGCTACACCTTC
V: TRBV6-6
D: -
J: TRBJ1-2
length: 12

CDR3: CASSATGSGNTIYF
DNA: TGTGCCAGCAGCGCGACAGGCTCTGGAAACACCATATATTTT
V: TRBV9
D: -
J: TRBJ1-3
length: 14

CDR3: CATRPGLGYGELFF
DNA: TGTGCCACTCGACCGGGACTAGGGTACGGGGAGCTGTTTTTT
V: TRBV19
D: TRBD2
J: TRBJ2-2
length: 14

CDR3: CASRTGNNEQFF
DNA: TGCGCCAGCCGGACAGGGAACAATGAGCAGTTCTTC
V: TRBV5-1
D: TRBD1
J: TRBJ2-1
length: 12

CDR3: CASSQLAGGASGELFF
DNA: TGTGCCAGTAGCCAACTAGCGGGAGGAGCGAGCGGGGAGCTGTTTTTT
V: TRBV19
D: TRBD2
J: TRBJ2-2
length: 16

CDR3: CASSLYRVGYNEQFF
DNA: TGTGCCAGCAGTTTATACAGAGTAGGCTACAATGAGCAGTTCTTC
V: TRBV28
D: -
J: TRBJ2-1
length: 15

CDR3: CASSPPVLAGYNEQFF
DNA: TGTGCCAGCTCACCACCGGTACTAGCGGGATACAATGAGCAGTTCTTC
V: TRBV18
D: TRBD2
J: TRBJ2-1
length: 16

CDR3: CASSLEGPRGGLTMNTEAFF
DNA: TGTGCCAGCAGTTTGGAGGGCCCAAGGGGAGGATTAACGATGAACACTGAAGCTTTCTTT
V: TRBV27
D: -
J: TRBJ1-1
length: 20

CDR3: CAWEAGGSSYNEQFF
DNA: TGTGCCTGGGAGGCGGGAGGGTCCTCCTACAATGAGCAGTTCTTC
V: TRBV30
D: TRBD2
J: TRBJ2-1
length: 15

CDR3: CASSFSTSGHYEQYF
DNA: TGTGCCAGCAGCTTTTCGACTAGCGGGCACTACGAGCAGTACTTC
V: TRBV7-2
D: TRBD2
J: TRBJ2-7
length: 15

CDR3: CASSEAVPKGGQPQHF
DNA: TGTGCCAGCAGTGAAGCGGTGCCGAAGGGCGGGCAGCCCCAGCATTTT
V: TRBV6-1
D: -
J: TRBJ1-5
length: 16

CDR3: CASSPPLGLAVPEQFF
DNA: TGTGCCAGCTCACCACCACTAGGACTAGCGGTGCCCGAGCAGTTCTTC
V: TRBV18
D: TRBD2
J: TRBJ2-1
length: 16

CDR3: CASSLELATNEKLFF
DNA: TGTGCCAGCAGCTTAGAATTAGCAACTAATGAAAAACTGTTTTTT
V: TRBV11-2
D: -
J: TRBJ1-4
length: 15